The next 13 T cell receptor beta chains were all read from a single sample in a study of identical twins. TCRdb recomputed calls from the 5' RACE reads with MiXCR, one row per CDR3 protein. The sample yields about 240,000 distinct CDR3 sequences, about 10% seen once. Sequencing was performed on memory T cells sorted from blood. These receptors were taken from a man aged 50-59 years in good health.

This clonotype has ten or more counts. J is TRBJ2-7 and V is TRBV20-1, with a weak D call TRBD2 (6 bases). The V end lost 4 bases, the J end lost 2 bases, and 15 bases lay between the germline ends. The CDR3 runs to 14 residues. Germline CDR1 is DFQATT and CDR2 is SNEGSKA (reference sequence). DNA for the CDR3: TGCAGTGCTAAATCTCTAGCGTCCACCTACGAGCAGTACTTC. Translated: CSAKSLASTYEQYF.

This clonotype was counted only a few times. The V call is TRBV7-3, the J call TRBJ2-1; the match to TRBD2 covers 7 bases. The V gene's germline CDR1 is SGHTA and CDR2 FQGTGA. The J segment lost 5 bases and the V segment lost 4 bases, leaving 5 bases of the junction unmatched. The CDR3 loop spans 14 amino acids. The CDR3 region has the DNA TGTGCCAGCAGCTCTAGCGGAAGCCACAATGAGCAGTTCTTC. Translated: CASSSSGSHNEQFF.

This clonotype has ten or more counts. V is TRBV5-1 and J is TRBJ2-5, with 8 bases aligning to TRBD1. Unmatched junction bases numbered 4, after V lost 4 bases and J lost 2 bases. The germline V gene has CDR1 SGHRS and CDR2 YFSETQ. CDR3 length equals 14 residues. CDR3 coding DNA: TGCGCCAGCAGCCCGGGGACAGGTCAAGAGACCCAGTACTTC. Protein: CASSPGTGQETQYF.

This clonotype appeared many times. V is TRBV10-2 and J is TRBJ1-2; D is uncertain. V was clipped by 3 bases and J by 0 bases, with 11 bases between them. This CDR3 spans 15 amino acids. Germline V gives CDR1 WSHSY, CDR2 SAAADI. The CDR3 reads CASSDLPHANYGYTF. The DNA of the CDR3 is TGCGCCAGCAGTGATCTCCCCCATGCTAACTATGGCTACACCTTC.

This clonotype was counted at least ten times. The chain links TRBV27 to TRBJ2-1; 8 bases agree with TRBD2. The J segment lost 3 bases and the V segment lost 2 bases, leaving 6 bases of the junction unmatched. Germline V gene sequence: CDR1 MNHEY, CDR2 SMNVEV (reference sequence). The CDR3 totals 16 residues. The chain's CDR3 is CASSLKAGAFYNEQFF. In DNA form, the CDR3 reads TGTGCCAGCAGTTTAAAAGCGGGAGCTTTCTACAATGAGCAGTTCTTC.

This clonotype was observed a few times. The V and J genes are TRBV7-2 and TRBJ2-7; a weak D match, TRBD2 (5 bases). The CDR3 totals 13 residues. Germline CDR1 and CDR2: SGHTA and FQGNSA. The ends were cut back, 4 bases at V and 7 bases at J, with 14 bases in the middle. The CDR3 bases are TGTGCCAGCAGCTCGCAACGGACGGGGGAGCAGTACTTC. This sequence encodes CASSSQRTGEQYF.

The gene calls are TRBV4-3 and TRBJ2-3; 8 bases align to TRBD2. This CDR3 is 14 amino acids long. With 5 bases clipped from V and 1 base from J, the junction kept 2 bases outside the gene matches. Per germline, CDR1 LGHNA and CDR2 YSLEER. The chain's CDR3 is CASSTLAGTDTQYF. DNA for the CDR3: TGCGCCAGCAGCACACTAGCGGGCACAGATACGCAGTATTTT.

This clonotype was counted at least ten times. This chain links TRBV4-3 with TRBJ2-1; 13 bases are shared with TRBD2. Germline CDR1 is LGHNA and CDR2 is YSLEER. The CDR3 extends over 17 amino acids. V dropped 3 bases and J dropped 6; count of bases not matched to a gene: 8. CDR3 sequence reads: CASSQDGLAGVVNEQFF. The DNA of the CDR3 is TGCGCCAGCAGCCAGGACGGACTAGCGGGAGTAGTCAATGAGCAGTTCTTC.

This chain joins TRBV19 and TRBJ1-5, with 7 bases that match TRBD1. Looked up from germline, CDR1 is LNHDA and CDR2 is SQIVND (reference sequence). The CDR3 is made up of 14 amino acids. The V and J ends lost 8 bases and 0 bases, in that order; junction bases with no gene match: 4. The CDR3, as DNA: TGTGCCAGTGAGACAGGGTATAGCAATCAGCCCCAGCATTTT. This gives the protein CASETGYSNQPQHF. Complete variable domain (other parts from reference TRBV19 and TRBJ1-5): DGGITQSPKYLFRKEGQNVTLSCEQNLNHDAMYWYRQDPGQGLRLIYYSQIVNDFQKGDIAEGYSVSREKKESFPLTVTSAQKNPTAFYLCASETGYSNQPQHFGDGTRLSIL.

This clonotype was counted many times. The V gene is TRBV14, the J gene TRBJ1-3; D unresolved. There are 15 residues in the CDR3. CDR1 and CDR2 (germline): SGHDN, FVKESK. V was cut by 2 bases and J by 4 bases, with 12 bases left in between. The chain's CDR3 is CASSQTFSKGNTIYF. CDR3 in DNA: TGTGCCAGCAGCCAAACGTTTTCAAAAGGAAACACCATATATTTT.

The V call is TRBV2, the J call TRBJ2-5; 9 bases match TRBD2. The germline V gene has CDR1 SNHLY and CDR2 FYNNEI. This CDR3 is 13 amino acids long. V shed 7 bases, J shed 2 bases, and the junction held 2 bases outside the gene matches. The CDR3 here is CASKRGEQETQYF. DNA for the CDR3: TGTGCCAGCAAGCGGGGGGAACAAGAGACCCAGTACTTC. Drawing the rest from reference TRBV2 and TRBJ2-5, the complete variable domain is EPEVTQTPSHQVTQMGQEVILRCVPISNHLYFYWYRQILGQKVEFLVSFYNNEISEKSEIFDDQFSVERPDGSNFTLKIRSTKLEDSAMYFCASKRGEQETQYFGPGTRLLVL.

The chain combines TRBV5-5 with TRBJ2-7; D perhaps matches TRBD2 (6 bases). This CDR3 has 16 amino acids. Germline CDR1 reads SGHKS; CDR2 reads YYEKEE (reference sequence). The V end was cut by 4 bases, the J end by 2 bases, with 19 bases between. The DNA of the CDR3 is TGTGCCAGCAGCGGCGGCGAATGGCGGGATCCCTACGAGCAGTACTTC. Its protein product is CASSGGEWRDPYEQYF.

The chain uses TRBV2 and TRBJ2-5, with D perhaps TRBD1 (6 bases). Germline V lookup: CDR1 SNHLY, CDR2 FYNNEI. This CDR3 spans 12 amino acids. The V and J ends lost 7 bases and 7 bases respectively, with 13 bases between them. Here the CDR3 DNA reads TGTGCCAGCATCACAGGGTTTGGGACCCAGTACTTC. Its protein product is CASITGFGTQYF.